The 20 T cell receptor beta chains reported below all come from one sample, sequenced in a study of sequential checkpoint blockade in melanoma. Treatment noted: randomized to nivolumab then ipilimumab (arm A) or the reverse (arm B). The protocol was immunoSEQ multiplex PCR, while the TCRdb copy is restricted to in-frame clones and leaves out a portion. Among approximately 29,000 clones listed, 83% were seen once. This specimen was CD8+ T cells sorted from blood (inferred from file names), taken from a patient given nivolumab and ipilimumab in sequence. These receptors originate from a human donor with melanoma.

The rearrangement joins TRBV4-2 to TRBJ1-3, with D hard to call. This CDR3 is 12 amino acids long. V was cut by 0 bases and J by 10 bases, with 7 bases left in between. Germline loops: CDR1 LGHNA, CDR2 YNFKEQ. CDR3 protein: CASSQDQATIYF. The DNA of the CDR3 is TGTGCCAGCAGCCAAGACCAAGCAACCATATATTTT.

The chain uses TRBV5-6 and TRBJ2-7; tentatively, D is TRBD2 (6 bases). V was cut by 0 bases and J by 3 bases, with 10 bases left in between. The germline CDR1 and CDR2 sequences are SGHDT and YYEEEE. The CDR3 has 14 residues. The CDR3, as DNA: TGTGCCAGCAGCTTGGCGGACTACAACTACGAGCAGTACTTC. Its translation: CASSLADYNYEQYF. Looking up the rest from reference TRBV5-6 and TRBJ2-7 gives the full variable domain: DAGVTQSPTHLIKTRGQQVTLRCSPKSGHDTVSWYQQALGQGPQFIFQYYEEEERQRGNFPDRFSGHQFPNYSSELNVNALLLGDSALYLCASSLADYNYEQYFGPGTRLTVT.

This rearrangement joins TRBV29-1 to TRBJ2-1; 8 nucleotides align to TRBD1. This CDR3 contains 13 residues. Germline V lookup: CDR1 SQVTM, CDR2 ANQGSEA. Here the CDR3 DNA reads TGCAGTGCTACAGGGGGTTCCTACAATGAGCAGTTCTTC. Residues: CSATGGSYNEQFF.

The genes are TRBV7-9 and TRBJ2-7, with 9 positions matching TRBD1. Germline V gene data show CDR1 as SEHNR and CDR2 as FQNEAQ (reference sequence). This CDR3 is built from 15 residues. V lost 5 bases to trimming and J lost 6 bases; unmatched junction nucleotides: 11. DNA of the CDR3: TGTGCCAGCAGCCGCCAGGGACAGGGCTCGGCCGAGCAGTACTTC. It specifies CASSRQGQGSAEQYF.

Here the CDR3 reads CSVVGPGGQETQYF. Here the CDR3 DNA reads TGCAGCGTTGTGGGGCCAGGGGGTCAAGAGACCCAGTACTTC. The genes are TRBV29-1 and TRBJ2-5; TRBD1 agrees at 7 bases. CDR1 SQVTM and CDR2 ANQGSEA come from the germline V gene. V shed 4 bases and J 2 bases; nucleotides not matched to a gene: 7. The CDR3 totals 14 residues.

This chain uses TRBV4-1 with TRBJ2-1; 9 bases match TRBD2. V trimming: 1 base; J trimming: 8 bases; junction bases outside the gene matches: 3. Germline loops: CDR1 MGHRA, CDR2 YSYEKL. The CDR3 has 14 amino acids. CDR3 DNA sequence: TGCGCCAGCAGCCAAGGGACTAGCGTCTATGAGCAGTTCTTC. Protein product: CASSQGTSVYEQFF.

The chain employs TRBV28 and TRBJ2-7, with a possible D match to TRBD1 (6 bases). The germline V gene encodes CDR1 MDHEN and CDR2 SYDVKM. The CDR3 is made up of 16 amino acids. V gave up 8 bases and J gave up 5 bases, with 25 bases separating them. This CDR3 is CASGSLGPGVYNEQYF. The CDR3 DNA reads as TGTGCCAGCGGGTCTTTGGGGCCAGGGGTATATAACGAGCAGTACTTC.

This clone was counted once. The chain has TRBV9 and TRBJ2-5; 10 bases line up with TRBD1. The J segment lost 5 bases and the V segment lost 3 bases, leaving 10 bases of the junction unmatched. In germline, CDR1 is SGDLS, CDR2 YYNGEE. The CDR3 contains 16 residues. The CDR3 nucleotides read TGTGCCAGCAGCGAGAATCCGGGACAGGGGATCGAGACCCAGTACTTC. This codes for CASSENPGQGIETQYF. The whole variable domain, filled in from reference TRBV9 and TRBJ2-5, reads DSGVTQTPKHLITATGQRVTLRCSPRSGDLSVYWYQQSLDQGLQFLIQYYNGEERAKGNILERFSAQQFPDLHSELNLSSLELGDSALYFCASSENPGQGIETQYFGPGTRLLVL.

This clone was counted a few times. The CDR3 reads CASSLQGGYGYTF. In nucleotides, the CDR3 is TGTGCCAGCAGCTTGCAAGGGGGCTATGGCTACACCTTC. The chain links TRBV5-5 to TRBJ1-2; D is possibly TRBD1 (6 bases). This CDR3 has 13 residues. Deletions cut 1 base from V and 4 bases from J, with 8 bases between. Germline V gene data show CDR1 as SGHKS and CDR2 as YYEKEE (reference sequence).

The chain links TRBV11-2 to TRBJ1-2; no definite D call. Per germline, CDR1 SGHAT and CDR2 FQNNGV. This CDR3 is built from 13 residues. V lost 5 bases and J lost 5, with 12 bases in between. In nucleotides, the CDR3 is TGTGCCAGCAGCCCGCCGGGTCAATATGGCTACACCTTC. This sequence encodes CASSPPGQYGYTF.

The V call is TRBV28, the J call TRBJ2-5; TRBD2 aligns across 9 bases. The CDR3 has 16 residues. In germline, CDR1 is MDHEN, CDR2 SYDVKM. With 4 bases clipped from V and 2 bases from J, the junction kept 8 bases outside the gene matches. The CDR3 DNA sequence: TGTGCCAGCAGTTCTCTATTAGCGGGAGAGCAAGAGACCCAGTACTTC. Its protein product is CASSSLLAGEQETQYF.

The chain has TRBV27 and TRBJ2-1; the match to TRBD2 covers 8 bases. Germline trimming cut 7 bases from V and 7 bases from J; bases unmatched to any gene: 9. Per germline, CDR1 MNHEY and CDR2 SMNVEV (reference sequence). The CDR3 sequence is 14 residues long. CDR3 in DNA: TGTGCCAGCATTGATGCGGGAGGAAGGAATGAGCAGTTCTTC. Amino acid sequence: CASIDAGGRNEQFF.

V gene TRBV5-4 combines with J gene TRBJ2-1, with TRBD2 identical over 8 bases. The CDR3 consists of 15 residues. J gave up 3 bases and V 1 base, and 3 bases lay outside the gene matches. In germline, CDR1 is SGHNT, CDR2 YYREEE (reference sequence). This CDR3 is CASSLKREFYNEQFF. CDR3 bases: TGTGCCAGCAGCTTGAAGCGGGAGTTCTACAATGAGCAGTTCTTC.

The chain carries TRBV7-9 and TRBJ1-1; 7 bases align to TRBD1. Germline CDR1 SEHNR, CDR2 FQNEAQ (reference sequence). The length of the CDR3 is 14 residues. The junction had 5 bases not matched to a gene; V was cut back by 4 bases and J by 3 bases. This CDR3 is CASSYVQGDTEAFF. CDR3 DNA: TGTGCCAGCAGCTACGTCCAGGGGGACACTGAAGCTTTCTTT. Looking up the rest from reference TRBV7-9 and TRBJ1-1 gives the full variable domain: DTGVSQNPRHKITKRGQNVTFRCDPISEHNRLYWYRQTLGQGPEFLTYFQNEAQLEKSRLLSDRFSAERPKGSFSTLEIQRTEQGDSAMYLCASSYVQGDTEAFFGQGTRLTVV.

CDR3 residues: CASSLGGDEQFF. DNA for the CDR3: TGTGCCAGCAGCTTAGGAGGAGATGAGCAGTTCTTC. The chain links TRBV7-3 to TRBJ2-1; perhaps TRBD2 as D (5 bases). The length of the CDR3 is 12 residues. The ends were cut back, 2 bases at V and 8 bases at J, with 7 bases in the middle. In germline, CDR1 is SGHTA, CDR2 FQGTGA.

V gene TRBV5-1 combines with J gene TRBJ2-7, with D possibly being TRBD1 (5 bases). Trimming stripped 3 bases from V and 3 bases from J, with 25 bases between. There are 18 residues in the CDR3. Per the germline V gene, CDR1 is SGHRS and CDR2 is YFSETQ. The CDR3 DNA follows: TGCGCCAGCAGCTCTGACAGTCGGCATCTCTCTTCCTACTACGAGCAGTACTTC. This translates into CASSSDSRHLSSYYEQYF.

J is TRBJ1-1 and V is TRBV7-9; D is uncertain. CDR1 and CDR2 (germline): SEHNR, FQNEAQ (reference sequence). The CDR3 totals 14 residues. Trimming took off 5 bases at V and 1 base at J, with 11 bases between the two ends. The CDR3 is CASSPKRENTEAFF. CDR3 sequence (DNA): TGTGCCAGCAGCCCTAAAAGAGAGAACACTGAAGCTTTCTTT.

The genes are TRBV10-2 and TRBJ2-5; 13 bases align to TRBD2. The CDR3 extends over 15 amino acids. Germline loops: CDR1 WSHSY, CDR2 SAAADI. V lost 6 bases, J lost 5 bases, and 6 bases stayed unmatched. CDR3 sequence reads: CASSRTSGGPETQYF. The CDR3 DNA follows: TGCGCCAGCAGCCGGACTAGCGGGGGCCCGGAGACCCAGTACTTC.

The chain carries TRBV6-5 and TRBJ2-3; D possibly corresponds to TRBD1 (6 bases). Trimming pared 2 bases from V and 0 bases from J, leaving 9 bases between. The CDR3 spans 15 residues. The germline V gene has CDR1 MNHEY and CDR2 SVGAGI. DNA for the CDR3: TGTGCCAGCAGTTACGGGGGCCGTAGCACAGATACGCAGTATTTT. This translates into CASSYGGRSTDTQYF.

For the CDR3, the DNA is TGTGCCAGCACGGGAGGACTAGCGAGGGTTCGGGCCAAAAACATTCAGTACTTC. It translates to CASTGGLARVRAKNIQYF. The chain uses TRBV28 and TRBJ2-4; 9 nucleotides agree with TRBD2. The CDR3 has 18 amino acids. Per the germline V gene, CDR1 is MDHEN and CDR2 is SYDVKM. The V segment lost 7 bases and the J segment 1 base; nucleotides outside the gene matches: 14.